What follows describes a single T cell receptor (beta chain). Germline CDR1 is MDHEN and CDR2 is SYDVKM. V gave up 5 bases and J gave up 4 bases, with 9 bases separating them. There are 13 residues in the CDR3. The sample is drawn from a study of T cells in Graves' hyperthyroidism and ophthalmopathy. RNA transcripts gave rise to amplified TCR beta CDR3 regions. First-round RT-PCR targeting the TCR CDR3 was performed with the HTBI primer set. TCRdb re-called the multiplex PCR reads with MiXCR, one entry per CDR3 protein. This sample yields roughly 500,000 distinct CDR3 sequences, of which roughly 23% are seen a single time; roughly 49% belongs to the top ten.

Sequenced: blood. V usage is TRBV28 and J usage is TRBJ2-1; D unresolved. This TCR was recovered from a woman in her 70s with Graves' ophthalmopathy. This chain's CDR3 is CASSEPVYNEQFF. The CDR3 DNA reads TGTGCCAGCAGTGAACCGGTGTACAATGAGCAGTTCTTC.